The clone carrying this TCR beta chain has just one count. The antigen is unknown. The PCR had 60 Vbeta and 13 Jbeta primers. Data came from immunoSEQ multiplex PCR; TCRdb stores just in-frame clones and leaves some out. The sample consists of about 100,000 clones, 75% to 90% of them appearing once. This sample stems from a study of cytomegalovirus exposure and HLA in healthy donors. Broader study findings: At a 0.05 false discovery rate, a later analysis found about 17,000 TCR beta sequences to be associated with HLA alleles. Prior analysis indicated that the majority of TCR beta V segments exhibited productivity approximately 87% or approximately 30% of the time. Across donors, most TCRs were seen rarely, yet some public ones were widespread.

The V gene end was trimmed by 2 bases and the J gene end by 4 bases; junction bases not matched to a gene: 5. The germline CDR1 and CDR2 sequences are MNHNY and SVGAGI (reference sequence). The CDR3 has 16 amino acids. The gene calls are TRBV6-6 and TRBJ2-3; TRBD2 aligns across 11 bases. The specimen was PBMCs. The clonotype comes from a man aged 25 to 40 in good health and CMV-seronegative. CDR3 amino acids: CASSYPSGGISDTQYF. CDR3 bases: TGTGCCAGCAGTTACCCTAGCGGGGGGATCTCAGATACGCAGTATTTT.